This TCR beta chain was retrieved from a study of control samples from healthy donors and cancer patients. Some clones are missing from TCRdb's copy, which holds only in-frame ones; the method was immunoSEQ multiplex PCR. The sample includes around 13,000 clones, over 70% of them seen just once. This receptor was obtained from a male donor with melanoma. The sequenced sample was formalin-fixed, paraffin-embedded tissue.

The CDR3 DNA reads TGTGCCAGCAGTGAAGTTCCGGATTTCTATGGCTACACCTTC. Translation gives CASSEVPDFYGYTF. V is TRBV2 and J is TRBJ1-2, with unresolved D. The germline CDR1 and CDR2 sequences are SNHLY and FYNNEI. Trimming removed 1 base from V and 4 bases from J, with 10 bases in between. The CDR3 runs to 14 residues.